The present entry profiles one T cell receptor (beta chain) with its context. CDR3 length equals 19 residues. The data originate from a study of blood T cell repertoires in COVID-19. Background on the study: T cells, B-cell-depleted T cells, or PBMCs supplied cDNA or gDNA.

The data were produced by immunoSEQ multiplex PCR, yet TCRdb's version contains in-frame clones alone and is incomplete. The sample includes over 35,000 clones, around 85% of them seen just once. This sequence joins TRBV21-1 and TRBJ1-4; the DNA was not compared with TRBD1, the D call given in the table. TRBV21-1 is a pseudogene segment. Sequencing input: peripheral blood. The TCR originated in a woman of 80 years or more with COVID-19, enrolled during active disease. The CDR3 protein is CASSKAGARGRLANEKLFF. Here the CDR3 DNA reads TGTGCCAGCAGCAAAGCTGGGGCCAGGGGGCGGTTAGCTAATGAAAAACTGTTTTTT.